These 27 T cell receptor beta chains were all obtained from the same sample, sequenced in a study of blood T cell repertoires in COVID-19. Using immunoSEQ multiplex PCR, the repertoire was profiled, and TCRdb retains in-frame clones only, with some absent. The sample lists roughly 100,000 clones, over 70% seen once, with over 10% in the top ten. Sequencing input: peripheral blood. These TCRs come from a human donor in a cohort sampled during active or convalescent COVID-19.

In this sample, this clone turned up once. V is TRBV9 and J is TRBJ1-3; possible D gene TRBD1, 5 bases. V lost 7 bases and J lost 0, with 20 bases in between. CDR1 and CDR2 from the germline V gene are SGDLS and YYNGEE. The CDR3 is 17 amino acids. The CDR3 bases are TGTGCCAGCGGGGGAACGGGAGGGGCCCCCTCTGGAAACACCATATATTTT. Its translation is CASGGTGGAPSGNTIYF.

The V call is TRBV11-2, the J call TRBJ2-2; 7 bases fit TRBD1. The CDR3 runs 14 residues. V lost 5 bases to trimming and J lost 4 bases; unmatched junction nucleotides: 4. Germline V gives CDR1 SGHAT, CDR2 FQNNGV. Here the CDR3 DNA reads TGTGCCAGCAGCCCAAGGGGGCTCACCGGGGAGCTGTTTTTT. It translates to CASSPRGLTGELFF.

The J gene is TRBJ1-2, the V gene TRBV7-2; 8 bases align to TRBD1. Unmatched junction bases numbered 8, after V lost 1 base and J lost 4 bases. CDR1 is SGHTA, CDR2 FQGNSA, per germline. The CDR3 is 16 residues long. The CDR3 spells CASSLGGQGAVYGYTF. CDR3 nucleotides: TGTGCCAGCAGCTTAGGGGGGCAGGGGGCTGTCTATGGCTACACCTTC.

The chain uses TRBV30 and TRBJ1-1; no firm D call. The germline CDR1 and CDR2 sequences are GTSNPN and SVGIG (reference sequence). V was pared by 4 bases and J by 3 bases, with 6 bases between. The CDR3 runs to 11 residues. CDR3 loop: CAWNRDTEAFF. DNA of the CDR3: TGTGCCTGGAACCGGGACACTGAAGCTTTCTTT. The whole variable domain, filled in from reference TRBV30 and TRBJ1-1, reads SQTIHQWPATLVQPVGSPLSLECTVEGTSNPNLYWYRQAAGRGLQLLFYSVGIGQISSEVPQNLSASRPQDRQFILSSKKLLLSDSGFYLCAWNRDTEAFFGQGTRLTVV.

The V gene is TRBV7-2, the J gene TRBJ1-2; D perhaps matches TRBD1 (5 bases). This CDR3 has 15 amino acids. The V end lost 4 bases, the J end lost 0 bases, and 12 bases lay between the germline ends. The germline V gene has CDR1 SGHTA and CDR2 FQGNSA. CDR3 sequence: CASSSGGGTNYGYTF. For the CDR3, the DNA is TGTGCCAGCAGCTCCGGGGGGGGAACTAACTATGGCTACACCTTC.

This chain connects TRBV6-5 to TRBJ1-5; perhaps TRBD1 as D (5 bases). From germline, CDR1 is MNHEY and CDR2 SVGAGI. The CDR3 totals 13 residues. The V and J ends lost 7 bases and 3 bases respectively, with 10 bases between them. CDR3 region: CASKRGVNQPQHF. The CDR3 nucleotides are TGTGCCAGCAAACGGGGGGTCAATCAGCCCCAGCATTTT.

In DNA, the CDR3 is TGTGCCAGCAGTCCGGACTTCTACGAGCAGTACTTC. This translates into CASSPDFYEQYF. The chain links TRBV6-5 to TRBJ2-7, with D tentatively TRBD2 (5 bases). Germline V CDR1 and CDR2: MNHEY, SVGAGI. Trimming took 5 bases from V and 3 from J, leaving 8 bases between them. CDR3 length equals 12 residues.

The V and J genes are TRBV7-2 and TRBJ1-6; D unclear. The CDR3 spans 15 residues. Deletions cut 2 bases from V and 0 bases from J, with 5 bases between. Per germline, CDR1 SGHTA and CDR2 FQGNSA. This CDR3 reads CASSLSSSYNSPLHF. DNA for the CDR3: TGTGCCAGCAGCTTAAGTAGCTCCTATAATTCACCCCTCCACTTT.

This clone was observed a handful of times. The chain employs TRBV7-9 and TRBJ1-2; D call uncertain. V was pared by 5 bases and J by 8 bases, with 15 bases between. CDR3 length: 13 amino acids. Germline-derived CDR1 and CDR2 are SEHNR and FQNEAQ (reference sequence). CDR3 amino acids: CASSPREARGYTF. The DNA of the CDR3 is TGTGCCAGCAGCCCGAGGGAGGCGAGGGGCTACACCTTC.

The V and J genes are TRBV25-1 and TRBJ2-5; no reliable D call. Deletions cut 3 bases from V and 8 bases from J, with 7 bases between. Germline CDR1 is MGHDK and CDR2 is SYGVNS. The CDR3 length is 11 residues. CDR3 amino acids: CASSESGTQYF. Written as DNA, the CDR3 is TGTGCCAGCAGTGAGTCGGGTACCCAGTACTTC.

The V call is TRBV5-5, the J call TRBJ1-1; no definite D call. This CDR3 spans 14 amino acids. V dropped 0 bases and J dropped 7 bases, with 13 bases sitting between them. Germline assignment: CDR1 SGHKS and CDR2 YYEKEE (reference sequence). The CDR3: CASSLATIEYEAFF. The CDR3 nucleotides are TGTGCCAGCAGCTTGGCAACTATAGAATATGAAGCTTTCTTT.

This chain links TRBV6-4 with TRBJ2-7, with 11 positions matching TRBD1. The germline gives CDR1 MRHNA, CDR2 SNTAGT. Germline trimming cut 5 bases from V and 3 bases from J; bases unmatched to any gene: 6. The CDR3 has 15 residues. The CDR3 DNA follows: TGTGCCAGCAGTCCGCCGGGACAGGGGGACTACGAGCAGTACTTC. Amino acid sequence: CASSPPGQGDYEQYF.

The V call is TRBV25-1, the J call TRBJ1-2; D unresolved. This CDR3 comprises 14 residues. Germline loops: CDR1 MGHDK, CDR2 SYGVNS. V gave up 3 bases and J gave up 1 base, with 9 bases separating them. The CDR3 protein is CASSDLGLNYGYTF. DNA of the CDR3: TGTGCCAGCAGTGATTTGGGCCTTAACTATGGCTACACCTTC.

This chain links TRBV7-2 with TRBJ1-5; no clear D gene. V was shortened by 5 bases and J by 6 bases, with 8 bases between the two germline ends. Germline-derived CDR1 and CDR2 are SGHTA and FQGNSA. The CDR3 runs to 12 residues. CDR3 protein: CASSGSGQPQHF. CDR3 DNA: TGTGCCAGCAGCGGTAGTGGTCAGCCCCAGCATTTT. Using reference TRBV7-2 and TRBJ1-5 for the parts outside the CDR3, the full variable domain is GAGVSQSPSNKVTEKGKDVELRCDPISGHTALYWYRQSLGQGLEFLIYFQGNSAPDKSGLPSDRFSAERTGGSVSTLTIQRTQQEDSAVYLCASSGSGQPQHFGDGTRLSIL.

The rearrangement uses TRBV4-2 and TRBJ1-5; D possibly corresponds to TRBD1 (5 bases). The V end lost 3 bases, the J end lost 9 bases, and 21 bases lay between the germline ends. The CDR3 contains 16 residues. CDR1 LGHNA and CDR2 YNFKEQ come from the germline V gene. CDR3 region: CASSHQLGEGGRPQHF. CDR3 in DNA: TGTGCCAGCAGCCATCAATTGGGGGAGGGAGGGCGGCCCCAGCATTTT.

The chain is built from TRBV11-2 and TRBJ2-5; the D gene is possibly TRBD1 (6 bases). Germline values: CDR1 SGHAT, CDR2 FQNNGV. This CDR3 is 14 amino acids long. Trimming shortened V by 5 bases and J by 2 bases, and 12 bases separated the two germline ends. The chain's CDR3 is CASSAGQKQETQYF. As DNA, the CDR3 is TGTGCCAGCAGCGCCGGACAGAAACAAGAGACCCAGTACTTC.

The rearrangement joins TRBV9 to TRBJ1-2; the D gene is possibly TRBD1 (6 bases). V lost 0 bases and J lost 7, with 13 bases in between. The germline V gene has CDR1 SGDLS and CDR2 YYNGEE. The CDR3 length is 14 residues. The CDR3 here is CASSVGYRDSGYTF. The CDR3 DNA sequence: TGTGCCAGCAGCGTAGGATACAGGGATTCTGGCTACACCTTC.

This chain links TRBV4-1 with TRBJ2-3; TRBD1 aligns across 9 bases. CDR1 and CDR2 (germline): MGHRA, YSYEKL. V shed 1 base and J 6 bases; nucleotides not matched to a gene: 8. The CDR3 contains 16 residues. The CDR3 sequence is CASSQGEGQGRDTQYF. CDR3 coding DNA: TGCGCCAGCAGCCAAGGAGAGGGACAGGGAAGGGATACGCAGTATTTT.

The chain has TRBV7-2 and TRBJ1-5; D is perhaps TRBD1 (5 bases). The CDR3 loop spans 14 amino acids. CDR1 and CDR2 from the germline V gene are SGHTA and FQGNSA. V dropped 5 bases and J dropped 6 bases, with 14 bases sitting between them. The CDR3 reads CASSPTGGGQPQHF. DNA for the CDR3: TGTGCCAGCAGCCCGACCGGGGGGGGTCAGCCCCAGCATTTT.

This chain joins TRBV19 and TRBJ2-6; maybe TRBD2 (5 bases). CDR1 and CDR2 (germline): LNHDA, SQIVND (reference sequence). The CDR3 extends over 15 amino acids. Deletions cut 3 bases from V and 0 bases from J, with 6 bases between. This chain's CDR3 is CASSIRDSGANVLTF. CDR3 nucleotide sequence: TGTGCCAGTAGTATTCGGGACTCTGGGGCCAACGTCCTGACTTTC.

The V and J genes are TRBV10-3 and TRBJ1-1, with a tentative D call TRBD1 (5 bases). Germline V gene data show CDR1 as ENHRY and CDR2 as SYGVKD. CDR3 length: 13 residues. V was clipped by 10 bases and J by 1 base, with 13 bases between them. In DNA form, the CDR3 reads TGTGCCACCGGGGGGGATTCGAACACTGAAGCTTTCTTT. This gives the protein CATGGDSNTEAFF.

This clone was seen a single time. The V call is TRBV19, the J call TRBJ2-7; TRBD2 aligns across 10 bases. CDR3 length: 14 amino acids. From germline, CDR1 is LNHDA and CDR2 SQIVND (reference sequence). V was pared by 2 bases and J by 3 bases, with 1 base of the junction left unmatched. Here the CDR3 reads CASSITSGNYEQYF. CDR3 DNA: TGTGCCAGTAGTATAACTAGCGGGAACTACGAGCAGTACTTC.

This clone was detected only a few times. The rearrangement joins TRBV6-5 to TRBJ2-5; TRBD2 is a possible D gene (5 bases). This CDR3 spans 14 amino acids. Germline CDR1 is MNHEY and CDR2 is SVGAGI. The V end was cut by 2 bases, the J end by 7 bases, with 14 bases between. The CDR3 reads CASSYGNPRGTQYF. The DNA for the CDR3 is TGTGCCAGCAGTTACGGGAATCCCCGGGGGACCCAGTACTTC.

The chain employs TRBV4-2 and TRBJ1-1, with unresolved D. The CDR3 has 16 residues. From germline, CDR1 is LGHNA and CDR2 YNFKEQ. Trimming removed 0 bases at V and 5 bases at J, with 16 bases between. In DNA form, the CDR3 reads TGTGCCAGCAGCCAAGACCCGAGGGCCAAAGGTACTGAAGCTTTCTTT. As protein: CASSQDPRAKGTEAFF.

This chain uses TRBV27 with TRBJ1-5, with D possibly TRBD1 on 5 matching bases. Germline V gene sequence: CDR1 MNHEY, CDR2 SMNVEV (reference sequence). V was cut by 1 base and J by 6 bases, with 13 bases left in between. The CDR3 is 15 residues long. The CDR3 protein is CASSLWAGLSQPQHF. The CDR3 DNA is TGTGCCAGCAGTTTATGGGCAGGGCTTTCTCAGCCCCAGCATTTT.

This clone has just one count. The chain is built from TRBV4-3 and TRBJ2-3, with 7 bases that match TRBD2. This CDR3 comprises 15 residues. The junction had 5 bases not matched to a gene; V was cut back by 1 base and J by 4 bases. Germline CDR1 reads LGHNA; CDR2 reads YSLEER. The CDR3 loop is CASSQVWGGADTQYF. The CDR3 DNA sequence: TGCGCCAGCAGCCAAGTTTGGGGGGGGGCAGATACGCAGTATTTT.

V usage is TRBV28 and J usage is TRBJ1-5, with no clear D. The germline V gene has CDR1 MDHEN and CDR2 SYDVKM. With 5 bases removed from V and 12 bases from J, the gap between germline ends came to 20 bases. CDR3 length: 14 amino acids. As DNA, the CDR3 is TGTGCCAGCAGTCTACCCCACGAACCGAGGATCCAGCATTTT. This translates into CASSLPHEPRIQHF.